Presented here are 19 T cell receptor beta chains from one specimen sequenced in a study of technical replicates of blood from a few donors. Sequencing was performed with immunoSEQ multiplex PCR; in TCRdb, only in-frame clones are kept and a portion is missing. The sample lists about 61,000 clones; about 97% were seen once. The sample taken for sequencing was T cells isolated from PBMCs. These receptors all come from a human donor in good health.

This clone was recorded only once. The gene calls are TRBV7-6 and TRBJ1-5; TRBD1 aligns across 7 bases. The V and J ends lost 1 base and 3 bases, in that order; junction bases with no gene match: 3. CDR1 is SGHVS, CDR2 FNYEAQ, per germline. The CDR3 runs 15 residues. CDR3 in amino acids: CASSLEQGDNQPQHF. The CDR3 region has the DNA TGTGCCAGCAGCTTAGAGCAGGGGGACAATCAGCCCCAGCATTTT.

The rearrangement joins TRBV6-5 to TRBJ1-4; D is unresolved. The CDR3 has 13 amino acids. With 4 bases removed from V and 11 bases from J, the gap between germline ends came to 14 bases. Germline V CDR1 and CDR2: MNHEY, SVGAGI. The CDR3 is CASSFQSSMKLFF. The CDR3 region has the DNA TGTGCCAGCAGTTTCCAAAGCTCGATGAAACTGTTTTTT.

A single count supports this clone. The chain carries TRBV5-4 and TRBJ2-5; 9 bases map to TRBD1. J lost 5 bases, V lost 3 bases, and 14 bases had no gene match. This CDR3 contains 17 residues. Germline values: CDR1 SGHNT, CDR2 YYREEE (reference sequence). Here the CDR3 reads CASSSIHVTGGGETQYF. For the CDR3, the DNA is TGTGCCAGCAGCTCAATACACGTGACAGGGGGAGGTGAGACCCAGTACTTC.

This chain uses TRBV6-6 with TRBJ1-1; no firm D call. The length of the CDR3 is 15 residues. V was trimmed by 2 bases and J by 5 bases, leaving 15 bases between them. Germline V CDR1 and CDR2: MNHNY, SVGAGI (reference sequence). CDR3 nucleotides: TGTGCCAGCAGTTACGCTGGAACGGAGAGTACTGAAGCTTTCTTT. It translates to CASSYAGTESTEAFF.

The rearrangement uses TRBV5-8 and TRBJ1-2; 7 bases line up with TRBD1. Germline assignment: CDR1 SGHTS and CDR2 YDEGEE. V lost 5 bases to trimming and J lost 5 bases; unmatched junction nucleotides: 9. The CDR3 loop spans 14 amino acids. CDR3 bases: TGTGCCAGCAGTCATACAGGGGTTCGGTATGGCTACACCTTC. Protein sequence: CASSHTGVRYGYTF.

The rearrangement uses TRBV6-5 and TRBJ2-7; D perhaps matches TRBD2 (5 bases). Germline CDR1 reads MNHEY; CDR2 reads SVGAGI. This CDR3 has 13 amino acids. The V gene lost 5 bases and the J gene lost 6 bases, with 14 bases spanning the gap. The CDR3 bases are TGTGCCAGCAGTCACGACCCACGGGGCGAGCAGTACTTC. Its protein is CASSHDPRGEQYF.

CDR3 loop: CASSQGPSGRREQYF. CDR3 nucleotides: TGTGCCAGCAGCCAAGGTCCTAGCGGGAGGAGGGAGCAGTACTTC. V usage is TRBV14 and J usage is TRBJ2-7; 11 bases line up with TRBD2. Germline V gives CDR1 SGHDN, CDR2 FVKESK. This CDR3 is built from 15 residues. J gave up 7 bases and V 1 base, and 6 bases lay outside the gene matches.

This chain links TRBV30 with TRBJ2-7, with TRBD1 matching 11 bases. Germline V lookup: CDR1 GTSNPN, CDR2 SVGIG (reference sequence). J was trimmed by 5 bases and V by 5 bases; bases with no gene match: 2. This CDR3 is 12 amino acids long. The CDR3 here is CAWGDRGNEQYF. For the CDR3, the DNA is TGTGCCTGGGGGGACAGGGGGAACGAGCAGTACTTC.

This sequence joins TRBV7-2 and TRBJ1-2, with a possible D match to TRBD1 (5 bases). This CDR3 is built from 17 residues. CDR1 SGHTA and CDR2 FQGNSA come from the germline V gene. V was clipped by 3 bases and J by 1 base, with 18 bases between them. The CDR3 DNA follows: TGTGCCAGCAGCTTTCTACCGGGACGGGAGATTAACTATGGCTACACCTTC. Protein product: CASSFLPGREINYGYTF.

The genes are TRBV2 and TRBJ2-1, with 8 nucleotides matching TRBD1. Germline assignment: CDR1 SNHLY and CDR2 FYNNEI. The trim removed 6 bases at V and 3 bases at J, leaving 7 bases unmatched. The CDR3 length is 15 residues. The CDR3 nucleotides are TGTGCCAGCAGACTCCGACAGGGGTACTACAATGAGCAGTTCTTC. Protein product: CASRLRQGYYNEQFF.

The rearrangement links TRBV5-1 to TRBJ1-1; possibly TRBD1 for D (6 bases). The CDR3 runs to 13 residues. Per the germline V gene, CDR1 is SGHRS and CDR2 is YFSETQ. Trimming took off 4 bases at V and 6 bases at J, with 13 bases between the two ends. Here the CDR3 DNA reads TGCGCCAGCAGCCCAAGGGGGGGCGCTGAAGCTTTCTTT. As protein: CASSPRGGAEAFF.

The gene calls are TRBV2 and TRBJ1-1; D is ambiguous. Germline CDR1 is SNHLY and CDR2 is FYNNEI. V lost 4 bases, J lost 0 bases, and 9 bases lay in between. The CDR3 contains 14 residues. The CDR3 DNA is TGTGCCAGCAGTGCAGCCAGGATGAACACTGAAGCTTTCTTT. Amino acid sequence: CASSAARMNTEAFF.

This chain uses TRBV7-9 with TRBJ2-3, with TRBD2 matching over 10 bases. CDR1 and CDR2 (germline): SEHNR, FQNEAQ (reference sequence). The CDR3 is 15 residues long. After removal of 5 bases from V and 3 bases from J, the junction contained 5 bases not matched to a gene. CDR3 sequence (DNA): TGTGCCAGCAGCCAGCCGGGACTAGCGACAGATACGCAGTATTTT. The encoded protein is CASSQPGLATDTQYF.

V is TRBV7-8 and J is TRBJ1-6; D is unresolved. Trimming cost V 5 bases and J 11 bases, with 16 bases left between them. The CDR3 is 14 amino acids. Per germline, CDR1 SGHVS and CDR2 FQNEAQ. The CDR3 protein is CASSGVPGAPPLHF. Here the CDR3 DNA reads TGTGCCAGCAGCGGTGTTCCAGGTGCACCACCCCTCCACTTT.

The rearrangement links TRBV2 to TRBJ1-6; D unresolved. Trimming shortened V by 8 bases and J by 5 bases, and 10 bases separated the two germline ends. The CDR3 extends over 13 amino acids. CDR1 is SNHLY and CDR2 is FYNNEI in the germline V gene. CDR3 region: CASHVSDNSPLHF. The CDR3 bases are TGTGCCAGCCATGTCTCGGATAATTCACCCCTCCACTTT. The whole variable domain, remainder taken from reference TRBV2 and TRBJ1-6, is EPEVTQTPSHQVTQMGQEVILRCVPISNHLYFYWYRQILGQKVEFLVSFYNNEISEKSEIFDDQFSVERPDGSNFTLKIRSTKLEDSAMYFCASHVSDNSPLHFGNGTRLTVT.

The chain employs TRBV10-1 and TRBJ2-7, with 7 bases that match TRBD1. Germline V lookup: CDR1 WNHNN, CDR2 SYGVQD (reference sequence). The CDR3 runs 15 residues. The ends lost 4 bases at V and 12 bases at J; junction bases unmatched: 18. DNA of the CDR3: TGCGCCAGCAGTGGTGGGACAGCAACCTTGGATACGCGGTACTTC. Translating it yields CASSGGTATLDTRYF.

V and J are TRBV7-3 and TRBJ1-6; 7 bases are a match to TRBD1. This CDR3 spans 20 amino acids. The germline V gene encodes CDR1 SGHTA and CDR2 FQGTGA. J gave up 8 bases and V 8 bases, and 27 bases lay outside the gene matches. Here the CDR3 reads CASPYEVTRQARGIDSPLHF. The CDR3 DNA follows: TGTGCCAGCCCCTATGAGGTGACGAGACAGGCCAGGGGGATAGATTCACCCCTCCACTTT.

The chain is built from TRBV9 and TRBJ2-2; a weak D match, TRBD1 (5 bases). The germline gives CDR1 SGDLS, CDR2 YYNGEE. V was trimmed by 3 bases and J by 1 base, leaving 10 bases between them. CDR3 length: 15 amino acids. The CDR3 DNA reads TGTGCCAGCAGCGCGACAGCCGGGAACACCGGGGAGCTGTTTTTT. Translating it yields CASSATAGNTGELFF.

This clone appeared once. The chain combines TRBV19 with TRBJ2-5, with D possibly being TRBD1 (6 bases). Per the germline V gene, CDR1 is LNHDA and CDR2 is SQIVND (reference sequence). The germline V and J ends were trimmed by 1 base and 2 bases, with 14 bases remaining between them. CDR3 length: 16 amino acids. The CDR3 sequence: CASSIAVRGAQETQYF. DNA of the CDR3: TGTGCCAGTAGTATAGCTGTCAGGGGAGCTCAAGAGACCCAGTACTTC.